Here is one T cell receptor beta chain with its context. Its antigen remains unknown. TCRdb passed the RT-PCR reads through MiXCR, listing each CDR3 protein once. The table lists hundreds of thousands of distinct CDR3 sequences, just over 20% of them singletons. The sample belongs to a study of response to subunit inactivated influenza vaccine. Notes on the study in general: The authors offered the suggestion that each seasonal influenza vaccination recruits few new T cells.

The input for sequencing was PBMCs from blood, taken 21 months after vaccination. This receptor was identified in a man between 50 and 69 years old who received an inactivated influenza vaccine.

CDR3 sequence reads: CASSLYQREGREQFF. In DNA form, the CDR3 reads TGTGCCAGCAGCTTATATCAGCGGGAGGGCCGGGAGCAGTTCTTC. The genes are TRBV7-9 and TRBJ2-1, with 10 positions matching TRBD2. CDR1 and CDR2 from the germline V gene are SEHNR and FQNEAQ (reference sequence). The CDR3 is 15 amino acids. J gave up 10 bases and V 2 bases, and 8 bases lay outside the gene matches.